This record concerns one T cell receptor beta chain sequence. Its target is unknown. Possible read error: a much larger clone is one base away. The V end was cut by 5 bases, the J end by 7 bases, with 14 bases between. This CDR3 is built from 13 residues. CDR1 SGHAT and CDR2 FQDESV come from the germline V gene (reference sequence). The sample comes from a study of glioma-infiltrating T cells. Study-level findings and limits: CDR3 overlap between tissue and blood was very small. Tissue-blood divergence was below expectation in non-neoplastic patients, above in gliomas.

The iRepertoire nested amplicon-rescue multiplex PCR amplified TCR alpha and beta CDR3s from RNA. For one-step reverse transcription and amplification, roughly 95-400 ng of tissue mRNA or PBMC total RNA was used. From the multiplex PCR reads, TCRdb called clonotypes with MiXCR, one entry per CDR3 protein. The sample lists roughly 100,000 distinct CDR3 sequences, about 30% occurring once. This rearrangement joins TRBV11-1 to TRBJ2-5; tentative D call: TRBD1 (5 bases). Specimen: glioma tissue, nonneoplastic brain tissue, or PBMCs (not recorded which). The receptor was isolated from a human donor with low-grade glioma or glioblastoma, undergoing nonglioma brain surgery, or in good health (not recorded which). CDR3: CASSETGSWTQYF. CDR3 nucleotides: TGTGCCAGCAGCGAAACAGGTTCTTGGACCCAGTACTTC.